These T cell receptor beta chains were read from a single sample in a study of blood T cell repertoires in COVID-19. Produced via immunoSEQ multiplex PCR; TCRdb's table is partial and in-frame only. The sample contains fewer than 100,000 clones, about 80% of which appear only once. The sample comprised peripheral blood. These receptors were collected from a man aged 65 to 79 with acute or convalescent COVID-19. Both conserved end residues are part of each CDR3. A D gene is named only where the DNA matches it firmly. Expanded clones are given a class, and other clones once, few, many or no size at all.

>TRBD2|-|TRBV19|TRBJ2-3
TGTGCCAGTAGGGCGGGAGTGAGAACAGATACGCAGTATTTT
CASRAGVRTDTQYF
>-|-|TRBV14|TRBJ2-5
TGTGCCAGCAGCCATGACTACCAAGAGACCCAGTACTTC
CASSHDYQETQYF
>TRBD1|-|TRBV28|TRBJ1-6
TGTGCCAGCAGTTTTCCCGGGACAGGGGGCTCCTATAATTCACCCCTCCACTTT
CASSFPGTGGSYNSPLHF
>-|-|TRBV18|TRBJ2-5
TGTGCCAGCTCACCTCAACAAGAGACCCAGTACTTC
CASSPQQETQYF
>TRBD1|-|TRBV7-9|TRBJ1-1
TGTGCCAGCAGCTTCGGGACAGGATTCACTGAAGCTTTCTTT
CASSFGTGFTEAFF
>-|-|TRBV5-1|TRBJ2-3
TGCGCCAGCAGCTTGGCCGTTGCGGATACGCAGTATTTT
CASSLAVADTQYF
>TRBD2|few|TRBV4-3|TRBJ2-2
TGCGCCAGCAGCCAAGAACCGGGAGGAAGAGAGCTGTTTTTT
CASSQEPGGRELFF
>-|-|TRBV7-9|TRBJ2-1
TGTGCCAGCAGCTTGAGAGAGGTGCAAAATGAGCAGTTCTTC
CASSLREVQNEQFF
>TRBD1|few|TRBV10-3|TRBJ1-5
TGTGCCATACAACAGGGGCCGAATCAGCCCCAGCATTTT
CAIQQGPNQPQHF
>-|-|TRBV5-1|TRBJ2-3
TGCGCCAGCAGCCGGACAACCATAGGCTCAGATACGCAGTATTTT
CASSRTTIGSDTQYF
>TRBD1|-|TRBV28|TRBJ2-3
TGTGCCAGCGGCTCCGGGACAGGGGCCCCAGATACGCAGTATTTT
CASGSGTGAPDTQYF
>-|-|TRBV5-1|TRBJ1-4
TGCGCCAGCAGCACGGGACAAGGGGAATATGAAAAACTGTTTTTT
CASSTGQGEYEKLFF
>TRBD2|-|TRBV27|TRBJ2-7
TGTGCCAGCATCGGACTAGCGGGATTTTCCTACGAGCAGTACTTC
CASIGLAGFSYEQYF
>TRBD2|once|TRBV4-3|TRBJ2-1
TGCGCCAGCAGCCAAGAGTGGGCGGGAGTACGGAATGAGCAGTTCTTC
CASSQEWAGVRNEQFF
>-|-|TRBV7-8|TRBJ1-5
TGTGCCAGCAGCTTAGCGCGGTCAGGGCCAATTAATCAGCCCCAGCATTTT
CASSLARSGPINQPQHF
>TRBD1|-|TRBV10-3|TRBJ1-5
TGTGCCATCAGTGGGGGACAGGTCAATCAGCCCCAGCATTTT
CAISGGQVNQPQHF
>-|few|TRBV5-1|TRBJ2-3
TGCGCCAGCAGCGCTGTACTGGGAGAAGGAGACGGCACAGATACGCAGTATTTT
CASSAVLGEGDGTDTQYF
>-|-|TRBV5-1|TRBJ1-5
TGCGCCAGCAGCTTGTCGGGGGGCGGCAATCAGCCCCAGCATTTT
CASSLSGGGNQPQHF
>-|once|TRBV9|TRBJ2-6
TGTGCCAGCAGCGTACGACAGGCTGGGGCCAACGTCCTGACTTTC
CASSVRQAGANVLTF
>-|-|TRBV28|TRBJ2-7
TGTGCCAGCAGTCTTACTAGCTACGAGCAGTACTTC
CASSLTSYEQYF
>TRBD1|-|TRBV7-9|TRBJ1-5
TGTGCCAGCAGCTTAGAGACAGGGAGTCAGCCCCAGCATTTT
CASSLETGSQPQHF
>-|once|TRBV10-3|TRBJ1-1
TGTGCCATCAGTGAGCGGGTGCAGAACACTGAAGCTTTCTTT
CAISERVQNTEAFF
>-|-|TRBV19|TRBJ1-1
TGTGCCAGTAGTATCGGGACACGGGACACTGAAGCTTTCTTT
CASSIGTRDTEAFF
>TRBD2|once|TRBV11-3|TRBJ2-2
TGTGCCAGCAGCATATCTAGCGGGAGTGTTGGCGGGGAGCTGTTTTTT
CASSISSGSVGGELFF
>TRBD2|-|TRBV16|TRBJ2-1
TGTGCCAGCAGCCAATGGACTAGCGGGAGTAGTTATGAGCAGTTCTTC
CASSQWTSGSSYEQFF
>-|-|TRBV7-8|TRBJ1-1
TGTGCCAGCAGCCCCTGGGGGGACACTGAAGCTTTCTTT
CASSPWGDTEAFF
>TRBD1|-|TRBV29-1|TRBJ1-2
TGCAGCGGAGGACAGGGAGACTATGGCTACACCTTC
CSGGQGDYGYTF
>-|-|TRBV3-1/TRBV3-2|TRBJ1-2
TGTGCCAGCAGCCTGGGCGGGACTTCGCAAGGCTACACCTTC
CASSLGGTSQGYTF
>-|-|TRBV11-2|TRBJ2-7
TGTGCCAGCAGCTACAGGGTTGATGTCGAGCAGTACTTC
CASSYRVDVEQYF
>-|-|TRBV19|TRBJ2-3
TGTGCCAGTAGTACGGACAGCCCTAGCACAGATACGCAGTATTTT
CASSTDSPSTDTQYF
>TRBD2|-|TRBV27|TRBJ2-7
TGTGCCAGCAGGGGACTAGCGGGAAGCCGCGAGCAGTACTTC
CASRGLAGSREQYF
>TRBD1|-|TRBV18|TRBJ1-5
TGTGCCAGCTCACCACTTGACAGGGCGGAGAGGCCCCAGCATTTT
CASSPLDRAERPQHF
>TRBD1|-|TRBV5-1|TRBJ2-1
TGCGCCAGCAGCTCCATGGACAGGGGGGAGCAGTTCTTC
CASSSMDRGEQFF
>-|-|TRBV29-1|TRBJ1-1
TGCAGCGTGGAGTTTGTTGGGGGGGGCACTGAAGCTTTCTTT
CSVEFVGGGTEAFF
>-|few|TRBV6-5|TRBJ2-1
TGTGCCAGCACCACAGGGTATACTGAGCAGTTCTTC
CASTTGYTEQFF
>-|-|TRBV18|TRBJ2-7
TGTGCCAGCTCACCAGGGATGGCGGGGTCAGGCTACGAGCAGTACTTC
CASSPGMAGSGYEQYF
>-|-|TRBV3-1/TRBV3-2|TRBJ2-7
TGTGCCAGCAGCCTTCAGTCCTACGAGCAGTACTTC
CASSLQSYEQYF
>-|-|TRBV5-1|TRBJ1-6
TGCGCCAGCAGCCTTGAGGGTTCACCCCTCCACTTT
CASSLEGSPLHF
>TRBD1|few|TRBV29-1|TRBJ1-2
TGCAGCGTTGGCATCGGGACAGGGGCCGATGGCTACACCTTC
CSVGIGTGADGYTF
>-|-|TRBV19|TRBJ1-5
TGTGCCAGTAGTACACAGGGACATCAGCCCCAGCATTTT
CASSTQGHQPQHF
>-|-|TRBV27|TRBJ1-3
TGTGCCAGCAGTCTTTCACGTAACGGGGGAAACACCATATATTTT
CASSLSRNGGNTIYF
>-|few|TRBV11-2|TRBJ2-7
TGTGCCAGCAGCTTAGAACCCAGCTCCTACGAGCAGTACTTC
CASSLEPSSYEQYF
>TRBD1|-|TRBV15|TRBJ1-5
TGTGCCACCAGCTTCCTGGGGACAGACCAGCCCCAGCATTTT
CATSFLGTDQPQHF
>-|many|TRBV6-5|TRBJ1-5
TGTGCCAGCAGTACAGGTTATAGCAATCAGCCCCAGCATTTT
CASSTGYSNQPQHF
>TRBD2|-|TRBV6-5|TRBJ2-3
TGTGCCAGCAGCCGTAGCGGGAGTTCGGGAGATACGCAGTATTTT
CASSRSGSSGDTQYF
>TRBD1|few|TRBV28|TRBJ2-7
TGTGCCAGCAGTTCCGTTGGGGACAGGTACTCCTACGAGCAGTACTTC
CASSSVGDRYSYEQYF
>TRBD1|-|TRBV14|TRBJ1-5
TGTGCCAGCAGCCAAGAGACGGACAGGAATCAGCCCCAGCATTTT
CASSQETDRNQPQHF
>-|-|TRBV6-5|TRBJ1-1
TGTGCCAGCAGCCTTGGACACTCCACTGAAGCTTTCTTT
CASSLGHSTEAFF